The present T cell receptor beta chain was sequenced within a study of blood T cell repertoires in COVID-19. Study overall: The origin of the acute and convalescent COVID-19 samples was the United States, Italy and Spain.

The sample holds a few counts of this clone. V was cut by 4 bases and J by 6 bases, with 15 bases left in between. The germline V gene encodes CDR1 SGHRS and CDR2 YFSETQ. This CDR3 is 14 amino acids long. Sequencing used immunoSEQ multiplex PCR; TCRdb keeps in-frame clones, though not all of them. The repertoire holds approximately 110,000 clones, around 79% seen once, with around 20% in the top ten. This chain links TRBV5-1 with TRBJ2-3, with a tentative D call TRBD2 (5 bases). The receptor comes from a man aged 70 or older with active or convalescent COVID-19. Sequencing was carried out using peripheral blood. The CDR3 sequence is CASSKAEVYDTQYF. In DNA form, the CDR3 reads TGCGCCAGCAGCAAGGCGGAGGTTTATGATACGCAGTATTTT.